This T cell receptor (beta chain) was sequenced during a study of blood T cell repertoires in COVID-19. In the study overall: The United States, Italy and Spain were the sources of the acute and convalescent COVID-19 samples.

This CDR3 has 13 amino acids. CDR1 is MNHEY and CDR2 is SVGEGT in the germline V gene. The germline V and J ends were trimmed by 3 bases and 9 bases, with 12 bases remaining between them. Only in-frame clones appear in the TCRdb table, and some are missing; sequencing was by immunoSEQ multiplex PCR. Of roughly 120,000 clones listed, 86% are singletons. This rearrangement joins TRBV6-2 or TRBV6-3 to TRBJ2-1; TRBD2 might be the D (5 bases). The source is a human donor in a cohort sampled during active COVID-19. Sequencing was performed on peripheral blood. CDR3 amino acids: CASSYGIRGEQFF. Here the CDR3 DNA reads TGTGCCAGCAGTTATGGTATCCGGGGTGAGCAGTTCTTC.